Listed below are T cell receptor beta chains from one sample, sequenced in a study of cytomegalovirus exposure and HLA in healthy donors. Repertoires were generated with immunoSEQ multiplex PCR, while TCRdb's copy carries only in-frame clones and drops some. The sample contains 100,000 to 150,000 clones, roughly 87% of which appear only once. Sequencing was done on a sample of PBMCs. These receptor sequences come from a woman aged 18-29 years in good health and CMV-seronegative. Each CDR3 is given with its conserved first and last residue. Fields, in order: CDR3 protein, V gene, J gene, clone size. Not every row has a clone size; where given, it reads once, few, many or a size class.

CASSPGGLADEQYF	TRBV11-2	TRBJ2-7	-
CASSRRTDEQYF	TRBV18	-	-
CASSAPRQGRNTEAFF	TRBV6-4	TRBJ1-1	-
CASSAGRAGGGETQYF	TRBV19	TRBJ2-5	-
CASSQDVMGGTEAFF	TRBV14	TRBJ1-1	-
CASSSPRQSLWGYTF	TRBV5-4	TRBJ1-2	-
CASSVGAGLMGNIQYF	TRBV9	TRBJ2-4	few
CASSLGQGETQYF	TRBV7-3	TRBJ2-5	-
CASSPAGRTSTDTQYF	TRBV7-7	TRBJ2-3	few
CAIRDSRVPDEQYF	TRBV10-3	TRBJ2-7	-
CASSRDTIYGYTF	TRBV7-2	TRBJ1-2	-
CASSFLQGSSGNTIYF	TRBV5-1	TRBJ1-3	-
CASRGFLQGRLSNTGELFF	TRBV19	TRBJ2-2	-
CASSLLQGAEAFF	TRBV27	TRBJ1-1	-
CASSAHRNSNQPQHF	TRBV2	TRBJ1-5	-
CASSYTGSSNQPQHF	TRBV6-5	TRBJ1-5	-
CASSLGLAVLNNEQFF	TRBV11-3	TRBJ2-1	few
CASSSTSGLNEQFF	TRBV7-9	TRBJ2-1	once
CASSLGPVNTEAFF	TRBV5-5	TRBJ1-1	-
CASRGLAGTFGEQFF	TRBV27	TRBJ2-1	-
CASSDDRGKGMNTEAFF	TRBV9	TRBJ1-1	-
CASNRRDTATNEKLFF	TRBV19	TRBJ1-4	-
CASSLGASTGSYNEQFF	TRBV5-1	TRBJ2-1	once
CASRPKGSDRAYGYTF	TRBV6-6	TRBJ1-2	-
CASSSDRAGEKLFF	TRBV5-1	TRBJ1-4	once
CASSSSPQGQPQHF	TRBV28	TRBJ1-5	few
CASSAYREHTGELFF	TRBV5-1	TRBJ2-2	-
CASSIQGQGRIGYTF	TRBV7-2	TRBJ1-2	once
CASRRQRGFAIPRETYEQYF	TRBV27	TRBJ2-7	-
CASAGQVTQPQHF	TRBV2	TRBJ1-5	few
CASSYGGTDYNSPLHF	TRBV9	TRBJ1-6	-
CASRGGSYSDTQYF	TRBV2	TRBJ2-3	-
CASNLNFRGLIYEQYF	TRBV25-1	TRBJ2-7	-
CASSRGAGPVRGYTF	TRBV5-5	TRBJ1-2	-
CASSPWDRGWYGYTF	TRBV27	TRBJ1-2	-
CASSERGGSSGELFF	TRBV9	TRBJ2-2	-
CASTEVGQGRLANTGELFF	TRBV6-1	TRBJ2-2	-
CASSPYDRYSSYEQYF	TRBV9	TRBJ2-7	-
CASSPGTSGTDTQYF	TRBV4-2	TRBJ2-3	-
CASSILGGASREQYF	TRBV27	TRBJ2-7	few
CASSVYHGTINQPQHF	TRBV6-1	TRBJ1-5	few
CASSQSGTSGSQEETQYF	TRBV4-1	TRBJ2-5	-
CASSHTGTGDRGYTF	TRBV2	TRBJ1-2	-
CASSTKWGTPPYEQYF	TRBV21-1	TRBJ2-7	-
CASSLGPRQGADEQYF	TRBV5-1	TRBJ2-7	-
CASSHILTGKETEAFF	TRBV7-9	TRBJ1-1	-
CASSYSPESYEQYF	TRBV6-5	TRBJ2-7	-
CASSRVGYEQYF	TRBV7-9	TRBJ2-7	-
CASREAGSYNEQFF	TRBV10-2	TRBJ2-1	-
CASSIGQGKNSPLHF	TRBV18	TRBJ1-6	-
CASSFLGGNQPQHF	TRBV7-6	TRBJ1-5	-
CASSLGRDNEQYF	TRBV7-9	-	-
CASSQGANQPQHF	TRBV6-4	TRBJ1-5	large
CASSYSRTGQETQYF	TRBV6-5	TRBJ2-5	-
CASSEATGGLETQYF	TRBV2	TRBJ2-5	-